These T cell receptor beta chains were read from a single sample in a study of early T cells in non-severe SARS-CoV-2 infection. From the 5' RACE reads, TCRdb called clonotypes with MiXCR, one entry per CDR3 protein. This sample has around 72,000 distinct CDR3 sequences, with over 9% found just once. The starting material was whole blood, obtained at baseline. These receptors all come from an adult who was a healthcare worker with PCR-confirmed SARS-CoV-2 infection or an uninfected control (not recorded which). CDR3s include the opening cysteine and the closing phenylalanine or tryptophan. D genes are given only for firm matches. Clone size appears in some rows only: once, few, many, or a class for an expanded clone.

CDR3,DNA,V,length,D,size,J
CVSSAQGAPNEKLFF,TGTGTCAGCAGTGCCCAGGGGGCACCTAATGAAAAACTGTTTTTT,TRBV2,15,TRBD1,NA,TRBJ1-4
CATTTGFGINEQFF,TGTGCCACCACAACAGGGTTTGGGATCAATGAGCAGTTCTTC,TRBV10-3,14,NA,many,TRBJ2-1
CASRLGGGNTGELFF,TGTGCCAGCAGGCTGGGCGGGGGGAACACCGGGGAGCTGTTTTTT,TRBV27,15,TRBD2,many,TRBJ2-2
CSAGTGVNSPLHF,TGCAGTGCGGGGACAGGGGTTAATTCACCCCTCCACTTT,TRBV20-1,13,TRBD1,NA,TRBJ1-6
CASSQAPPGPTVYEQYF,TGTGCCAGCAGCCAAGCCCCACCGGGACCGACAGTCTACGAGCAGTACTTC,TRBV4-2,17,NA,many,TRBJ2-7
CASSRRGLGTGELFF,TGTGCCAGTAGCCGTAGGGGATTGGGGACCGGGGAGCTGTTTTTT,TRBV19,15,NA,many,TRBJ2-2
CASSPTGRYTEAFF,TGTGCCAGCAGTCCGACAGGGAGGTACACTGAAGCTTTCTTT,TRBV27,14,TRBD1,NA,TRBJ1-1
CASSTPARTGELFF,TGTGCCAGCAGCACGCCAGCCAGGACCGGGGAGCTGTTTTTT,TRBV9,14,NA,few,TRBJ2-2
CASSFDRGQSTGELFF,TGTGCCAGCAGCTTCGACAGGGGGCAGAGCACCGGGGAGCTGTTTTTT,TRBV7-3,16,TRBD1,few,TRBJ2-2
CSVEVPSNEQYF,TGCAGCGTTGAAGTGCCTTCGAACGAGCAGTACTTC,TRBV29-1,12,NA,many,TRBJ2-7
CASSSVPGGRGTDTQYF,TGTGCCAGCAGCTCTGTTCCAGGGGGCCGAGGGACAGATACGCAGTATTTT,TRBV11-2,17,TRBD1,few,TRBJ2-3
CASSQVQDTEAFF,TGCGCCAGCAGCCAAGTGCAAGACACTGAAGCTTTCTTT,TRBV4-3,13,NA,NA,TRBJ1-1